This TCR beta chain was documented in a study of blood T cell repertoires in COVID-19. Across the study: Samples of COVID-19 (acute and convalescent) were obtained from the United States, Italy and Spain. T cells, B-cell-depleted T cells, or PBMCs provided the cDNA or gDNA that served as material.

The ends were cut back, 6 bases at V and 0 bases at J, with 9 bases in the middle. CDR1 and CDR2 (germline): MNHNY, SVGAGI (reference sequence). CDR3 length equals 13 residues. Method: immunoSEQ multiplex PCR; TCRdb's copy keeps in-frame clones and lacks some. The sample shows 110,000 to 150,000 clones, about 86% of them seen only once. A single count supports this clone. The specimen was peripheral blood. The chain is built from TRBV6-6 and TRBJ2-7; weak D call: TRBD1 (6 bases). The source of this sequence is a human donor in a cohort sampled during active COVID-19. CDR3: CASRRDTSYEQYF. The CDR3 region has the DNA TGTGCCAGCAGAAGGGACACCTCCTACGAGCAGTACTTC.